This is a list of T cell receptor beta chains from one sample in a study of post-analysis software for immune sequencing data. TCRdb reprocessed the PCR reads with MiXCR, giving one entry per CDR3 protein. The sample holds 430,000 or so distinct CDR3 sequences; approximately 38% are singletons and the top ten take under 9%. Input material: blood. The origin of the receptors is a girl aged 2 to 10 with multiple sclerosis. Each CDR3 is given with its conserved first and last residue. A D gene is named only where the DNA matches it firmly. Not every row has a clone size; where given, it reads once, few, many or a size class.

v_gene: TRBV28
abundance: NA
j_gene: TRBJ2-7
d_gene: TRBD2
CDR3aa: CASSLPWPQTSASSYEQYF
CDR3nt: TGTGCCAGCAGTTTACCCTGGCCCCAAACTAGCGCATCTTCCTACGAGCAGTACTTC

v_gene: TRBV10-3
abundance: NA
j_gene: TRBJ2-3
d_gene: TRBD1
CDR3aa: CAISERQGGTDTQYF
CDR3nt: TGTGCCATCAGTGAACGACAGGGAGGCACAGATACGCAGTATTTT

v_gene: TRBV15
abundance: few
j_gene: TRBJ1-2
d_gene: TRBD1
CDR3aa: CATSGSTGWAYGYTF
CDR3nt: TGTGCCACCAGCGGATCGACAGGGTGGGCCTATGGCTACACCTTC

v_gene: TRBV5-1
abundance: NA
j_gene: TRBJ2-1
d_gene: NA
CDR3aa: CASSLDTARSAYNEQFF
CDR3nt: TGCGCCAGCAGCTTGGACACCGCACGAAGTGCCTACAATGAGCAGTTCTTC

v_gene: TRBV6-6
abundance: NA
j_gene: TRBJ1-5
d_gene: NA
CDR3aa: CASSYTGGGGNQPQHF
CDR3nt: TGTGCCAGCAGTTACACCGGCGGTGGGGGGAATCAGCCCCAGCATTTT

v_gene: TRBV5-1
abundance: NA
j_gene: TRBJ2-3
d_gene: NA
CDR3aa: CASTTTGRSTDTQYF
CDR3nt: TGCGCCAGCACTACGACAGGGAGGAGCACAGATACGCAGTATTTT

v_gene: TRBV27
abundance: few
j_gene: TRBJ2-7
d_gene: TRBD1
CDR3aa: CASSYTGVKPLEQYF
CDR3nt: TGTGCCAGCAGCTATACAGGGGTCAAGCCCTTAGAGCAGTACTTC

v_gene: TRBV20-1
abundance: NA
j_gene: TRBJ1-2
d_gene: NA
CDR3aa: CSARDVDVTKHGYTF
CDR3nt: TGCAGTGCTAGAGATGTGGACGTAACCAAGCATGGCTACACCTTC

v_gene: TRBV4-2
abundance: NA
j_gene: TRBJ2-7
d_gene: NA
CDR3aa: CASSQADWGYEQYF
CDR3nt: TGTGCCAGCAGCCAGGCGGACTGGGGCTACGAGCAGTACTTC

v_gene: TRBV20-1
abundance: NA
j_gene: TRBJ1-5
d_gene: NA
CDR3aa: CSATATLLYSNQPQHF
CDR3nt: TGCAGTGCTACCGCGACCTTACTCTATAGCAATCAGCCCCAGCATTTT

v_gene: TRBV27
abundance: few
j_gene: TRBJ1-2
d_gene: TRBD1
CDR3aa: CASSPIRQGKGYTF
CDR3nt: TGTGCCAGCAGTCCTATCCGACAGGGGAAAGGCTACACCTTC

v_gene: TRBV28
abundance: NA
j_gene: TRBJ1-1
d_gene: NA
CDR3aa: CASSLVEVGAFF
CDR3nt: TGTGCCAGCAGTCTAGTGGAAGTAGGGGCTTTCTTT

v_gene: TRBV12-3/TRBV12-4
abundance: NA
j_gene: TRBJ1-2
d_gene: TRBD1
CDR3aa: CASRPTGGSYGYTF
CDR3nt: TGTGCCAGCAGACCCACAGGGGGCTCCTATGGCTACACCTTC

v_gene: TRBV27
abundance: NA
j_gene: TRBJ1-2
d_gene: NA
CDR3aa: CASSLSAGLDGYTF
CDR3nt: TGTGCCAGCAGTTTATCAGCAGGGTTGGATGGCTACACCTTC

v_gene: TRBV29-1
abundance: few
j_gene: TRBJ2-5
d_gene: NA
CDR3aa: CSVRTGIQETQYF
CDR3nt: TGCAGCGTGCGTACAGGGATCCAAGAGACCCAGTACTTC

v_gene: TRBV19
abundance: few
j_gene: TRBJ2-1
d_gene: TRBD2
CDR3aa: CASRRLALGEQFF
CDR3nt: TGTGCCAGTAGGAGACTAGCGTTGGGTGAGCAGTTCTTC

v_gene: TRBV5-1
abundance: few
j_gene: TRBJ2-6
d_gene: NA
CDR3aa: CASSLWDEDDSGANVLTF
CDR3nt: TGCGCCAGCAGCTTGTGGGACGAGGACGACTCTGGGGCCAACGTCCTGACTTTC

v_gene: TRBV7-9
abundance: NA
j_gene: TRBJ2-7
d_gene: TRBD1
CDR3aa: CASSLVPGGSYEQYF
CDR3nt: TGTGCCAGCAGCTTAGTGCCAGGGGGATCCTACGAGCAGTACTTC

v_gene: TRBV21-1
abundance: NA
j_gene: TRBJ2-5
d_gene: NA
CDR3aa: CASSDGTGLYQETQYF
CDR3nt: TGTGCCAGCAGCGACGGGACAGGGTTGTACCAAGAGACCCAGTACTTC

v_gene: TRBV20-1
abundance: few
j_gene: TRBJ1-5
d_gene: TRBD1
CDR3aa: CSASGPGGFNQPQHF
CDR3nt: TGCAGTGCTAGTGGGCCAGGGGGTTTCAATCAGCCCCAGCATTTT

v_gene: TRBV6-2/TRBV6-3
abundance: few
j_gene: TRBJ2-7
d_gene: NA
CDR3aa: CASSYEQSYEQYF
CDR3nt: TGTGCCAGCAGTTACGAACAGAGCTACGAGCAGTACTTC

v_gene: TRBV20-1
abundance: few
j_gene: TRBJ1-1
d_gene: NA
CDR3aa: CSAYAQGMNTEAFF
CDR3nt: TGCAGTGCTTACGCACAGGGAATGAACACTGAAGCTTTCTTT

v_gene: TRBV29-1
abundance: NA
j_gene: TRBJ2-1
d_gene: NA
CDR3aa: CSVDGFGQRDPFNNEQFF
CDR3nt: TGCAGCGTTGACGGGTTTGGACAGAGAGACCCATTTAACAATGAGCAGTTCTTC

v_gene: TRBV10-2
abundance: few
j_gene: TRBJ1-5
d_gene: NA
CDR3aa: CASTPGRAHSNQPQHF
CDR3nt: TGCGCCAGCACCCCGGGAAGGGCCCATAGCAATCAGCCCCAGCATTTT

v_gene: TRBV5-1
abundance: few
j_gene: TRBJ2-7
d_gene: NA
CDR3aa: CASSLVYPYEQYF
CDR3nt: TGCGCCAGCAGCTTGGTGTACCCCTACGAGCAGTACTTC

v_gene: TRBV6-6
abundance: NA
j_gene: TRBJ1-2
d_gene: TRBD1
CDR3aa: CASRTLGTGSVGYTF
CDR3nt: TGTGCCAGCAGGACCCTCGGGACAGGGTCGGTTGGCTACACCTTC

v_gene: TRBV2
abundance: many
j_gene: TRBJ1-2
d_gene: NA
CDR3aa: CASSPSLRSRLGGYTF
CDR3nt: TGTGCCAGCTCTCCCTCGCTCAGGTCACGATTGGGTGGCTACACCTTC

v_gene: TRBV5-1
abundance: NA
j_gene: TRBJ2-4
d_gene: NA
CDR3aa: CASSLEDIQYF
CDR3nt: TGCGCCAGCAGCTTGGAGGACATTCAGTACTTC

v_gene: TRBV28
abundance: NA
j_gene: TRBJ1-2
d_gene: TRBD1
CDR3aa: CASSFEDRGGYGYTF
CDR3nt: TGTGCCAGCAGTTTCGAGGACAGGGGTGGCTATGGCTACACCTTC

v_gene: TRBV10-3
abundance: few
j_gene: TRBJ2-5
d_gene: NA
CDR3aa: CAISQQERGGETQYF
CDR3nt: TGTGCCATCAGCCAACAGGAAAGAGGCGGGGAGACCCAGTACTTC

v_gene: TRBV28
abundance: NA
j_gene: TRBJ2-1
d_gene: NA
CDR3aa: CASSGTRGGNEQFF
CDR3nt: TGTGCCAGCTCCGGGACCCGGGGAGGCAATGAGCAGTTCTTC

v_gene: TRBV28
abundance: NA
j_gene: TRBJ1-2
d_gene: NA
CDR3aa: CASSFGFGGYTF
CDR3nt: TGTGCCAGCAGTTTTGGTTTCGGTGGCTACACCTTC

v_gene: TRBV6-2/TRBV6-3
abundance: few
j_gene: TRBJ1-1
d_gene: TRBD1
CDR3aa: CASSSGTALNTEAFF
CDR3nt: TGTGCCAGCAGCTCCGGGACAGCATTGAACACTGAAGCTTTCTTT

v_gene: TRBV12-3/TRBV12-4
abundance: NA
j_gene: TRBJ2-1
d_gene: TRBD2
CDR3aa: CASSFSTSGANEQFF
CDR3nt: TGTGCCAGCAGTTTCTCGACTAGCGGGGCGAATGAGCAGTTCTTC

v_gene: TRBV28
abundance: few
j_gene: TRBJ1-2
d_gene: NA
CDR3aa: CASRPTGGSDYGYTF
CDR3nt: TGTGCCAGCAGACCGACGGGGGGCTCTGACTATGGCTACACCTTC

v_gene: TRBV29-1
abundance: NA
j_gene: TRBJ1-1
d_gene: NA
CDR3aa: CSVVFGDGDTEAFF
CDR3nt: TGCAGCGTTGTATTTGGAGACGGAGACACTGAAGCTTTCTTT

v_gene: TRBV28
abundance: NA
j_gene: TRBJ2-5
d_gene: TRBD1
CDR3aa: CASSSTQGAVETQYF
CDR3nt: TGTGCCAGCAGCTCAACTCAGGGGGCGGTCGAGACCCAGTACTTC

v_gene: TRBV5-1
abundance: NA
j_gene: TRBJ2-7
d_gene: NA
CDR3aa: CASSSPDRLYEQYF
CDR3nt: TGCGCCAGCAGCTCACCAGACAGGCTCTACGAGCAGTACTTC

v_gene: TRBV5-1
abundance: NA
j_gene: TRBJ2-7
d_gene: NA
CDR3aa: CASSLSRGARDEQYF
CDR3nt: TGCGCCAGCAGCCTGAGTCGGGGGGCGCGGGACGAGCAGTACTTC

v_gene: TRBV27
abundance: once
j_gene: TRBJ2-7
d_gene: NA
CDR3aa: CASGNTTYKQYF
CDR3nt: TGTGCCAGCGGGAACACCACCTACAAGCAGTACTTC

v_gene: TRBV5-1
abundance: NA
j_gene: TRBJ2-3
d_gene: NA
CDR3aa: CASSHTVDTDTQYF
CDR3nt: TGCGCCAGCAGCCACACAGTGGACACAGATACGCAGTATTTT

v_gene: TRBV12-3/TRBV12-4
abundance: NA
j_gene: TRBJ1-1
d_gene: NA
CDR3aa: CASSLGGMNTKAFF
CDR3nt: TGTGCCAGCAGTTTGGGGGGTATGAACACTAAAGCTTTCTTT

v_gene: TRBV7-2
abundance: NA
j_gene: TRBJ2-5
d_gene: NA
CDR3aa: CASSSFVAGETQYF
CDR3nt: TGTGCCAGCAGCTCATTTGTCGCTGGGGAGACCCAGTACTTC

v_gene: TRBV6-2/TRBV6-3
abundance: NA
j_gene: TRBJ2-7
d_gene: NA
CDR3aa: CASSDGRAYEQYF
CDR3nt: TGTGCCAGCAGTGATGGCAGGGCCTACGAGCAGTACTTC

v_gene: TRBV7-3
abundance: few
j_gene: TRBJ2-7
d_gene: NA
CDR3aa: CASSPRGGRKTYEQYF
CDR3nt: TGTGCCAGCAGCCCGCGCGGCGGGCGTAAAACCTACGAGCAGTACTTC

v_gene: TRBV7-6
abundance: NA
j_gene: TRBJ1-4
d_gene: NA
CDR3aa: CASSCYSTSEKLFF
CDR3nt: TGTGCCAGCAGCTGCTACTCAACTAGTGAAAAACTGTTTTTT

v_gene: TRBV28
abundance: NA
j_gene: TRBJ1-1
d_gene: NA
CDR3aa: CASSSDQTSNTEAFF
CDR3nt: TGTGCCAGCAGTTCGGACCAAACTTCGAACACTGAAGCTTTCTTT